These T cell receptor beta chains were read from a single sample in a study of technical replicates of blood from a handful of donors. Clones were read by immunoSEQ multiplex PCR, and TCRdb kept only the in-frame ones, dropping some. Of tens of thousands of clones listed, 94% are singletons. Sequencing was performed on T cells isolated from PBMCs. The receptors here all came from a human donor in good health. CDR3s include the opening cysteine and the closing phenylalanine or tryptophan. The order of the fields is V gene, D gene, clone size, J gene, CDR3 DNA, CDR3 protein. A D gene is named only where the DNA matches it firmly. Expanded clones are given a class, and other clones once, few, many or no size at all.

V gene: TRBV9
D gene: TRBD2
clone size: .
J gene: TRBJ2-1
CDR3 DNA: TGTGCCAGCAGCTCTCAAGCGGGACCCTACAATGAGCAGTTCTTC
CDR3 protein: CASSSQAGPYNEQFF

V gene: TRBV19
D gene: TRBD1
clone size: .
J gene: TRBJ1-4
CDR3 DNA: TGTGCCAGTAAGGACAGGGGCCTTAAAACTTCCGAAAAACTGTTTTTT
CDR3 protein: CASKDRGLKTSEKLFF

V gene: TRBV27
D gene: TRBD1
clone size: .
J gene: TRBJ2-7
CDR3 DNA: TGTGCCAGCAGTTTATCGCGGCAGGGGGCGGGAGAGCAGTACTTC
CDR3 protein: CASSLSRQGAGEQYF

V gene: TRBV2
D gene: TRBD1
clone size: .
J gene: TRBJ1-4
CDR3 DNA: TGTGCCAGCAAGGACAGGGGGAGATCTAATGAAAAACTGTTTTTT
CDR3 protein: CASKDRGRSNEKLFF

V gene: TRBV19
D gene: .
clone size: .
J gene: TRBJ1-2
CDR3 DNA: TGTGCCAGTAGTACACAGGTAGAGGACTATGGCTACACCTTC
CDR3 protein: CASSTQVEDYGYTF

V gene: TRBV19
D gene: .
clone size: .
J gene: TRBJ1-1
CDR3 DNA: TGTGCCAGTAGTGCCCAGTTGAACACTGAAGCTTTCTTT
CDR3 protein: CASSAQLNTEAFF

V gene: TRBV10-3
D gene: .
clone size: .
J gene: TRBJ1-4
CDR3 DNA: TGTGCCATCAGTGAGGGGCAGGGAGGAGAAAAACTGTTTTTT
CDR3 protein: CAISEGQGGEKLFF

V gene: TRBV9
D gene: TRBD2
clone size: .
J gene: TRBJ2-5
CDR3 DNA: TGTGCCAGCAGCCCAAGACTTAGCGGGTTAAAAGAGACCCAGTACTTC
CDR3 protein: CASSPRLSGLKETQYF

V gene: TRBV9
D gene: TRBD1
clone size: .
J gene: TRBJ1-2
CDR3 DNA: TGTGCCAGCAGCGTAGGGACAGGCCTGAGTGGCTACACCTTC
CDR3 protein: CASSVGTGLSGYTF

V gene: TRBV4-2
D gene: TRBD2
clone size: .
J gene: TRBJ2-7
CDR3 DNA: TGTGCCAGCAGCCAAGAGACTAGCGGCTCCTACGAGCAGTACTTC
CDR3 protein: CASSQETSGSYEQYF

V gene: TRBV4-1
D gene: .
clone size: few
J gene: TRBJ1-5
CDR3 DNA: TGCGCCAGCAGCCAAGACAGTTATCAGCCCCAGCATTTT
CDR3 protein: CASSQDSYQPQHF

V gene: TRBV5-4
D gene: TRBD1
clone size: .
J gene: TRBJ2-7
CDR3 DNA: TGTGCCAGCACCAGGGACAGGGCCAGCTCCTACGAGCAGTACTTC
CDR3 protein: CASTRDRASSYEQYF

V gene: TRBV25-1
D gene: .
clone size: .
J gene: TRBJ2-7
CDR3 DNA: TGTGCCAGCAGTGAAAGCCTGCTGTACTTC
CDR3 protein: CASSESLLYF

V gene: TRBV27
D gene: .
clone size: .
J gene: TRBJ2-7
CDR3 DNA: TGTGCCAGCAGACAGGGAACCTACGAGCAGTACTTC
CDR3 protein: CASRQGTYEQYF

V gene: TRBV5-1
D gene: TRBD2
clone size: .
J gene: TRBJ2-5
CDR3 DNA: TGCGCCAGCAGCTTGGGACTAGCGGGAGAGACCCAGTACTTC
CDR3 protein: CASSLGLAGETQYF

V gene: TRBV19
D gene: .
clone size: .
J gene: TRBJ1-1
CDR3 DNA: TGTGCCAGTACCGAGACACCGACAGGTTTCATGAACACTGAAGCTTTCTTT
CDR3 protein: CASTETPTGFMNTEAFF

V gene: TRBV27
D gene: .
clone size: .
J gene: TRBJ1-2
CDR3 DNA: TGTGCCAGCAGTTTAGTACGGAACTATGGCTACACCTTC
CDR3 protein: CASSLVRNYGYTF

V gene: TRBV5-4
D gene: .
clone size: .
J gene: TRBJ2-4
CDR3 DNA: TGTGCCAGCAGCTTGGGACCGAGGACGGACATAAACATTCAGTACTTC
CDR3 protein: CASSLGPRTDINIQYF

V gene: TRBV19
D gene: .
clone size: once
J gene: TRBJ2-2
CDR3 DNA: TGTGCCAGTAGTATCTTGGACAGGAACACCGGGGAGCTGTTTTTT
CDR3 protein: CASSILDRNTGELFF

V gene: TRBV6-1
D gene: .
clone size: .
J gene: TRBJ1-2
CDR3 DNA: TGTGCCAGCAGTGAAGAGCCAGGAACTAACTATGGCTACACCTTC
CDR3 protein: CASSEEPGTNYGYTF

V gene: TRBV28
D gene: TRBD2
clone size: .
J gene: TRBJ2-1
CDR3 DNA: TGTGCCAGCAGTTTATTCGGACTAGTATATGAGCAGTTCTTC
CDR3 protein: CASSLFGLVYEQFF

V gene: TRBV7-2
D gene: .
clone size: .
J gene: TRBJ2-5
CDR3 DNA: TGTGCCAGCAGCTTAAGGGGCCAGGGCTCCCTCCAAGAGACCCAGTACTTC
CDR3 protein: CASSLRGQGSLQETQYF

V gene: TRBV7-3
D gene: TRBD2
clone size: .
J gene: TRBJ2-3
CDR3 DNA: TGTGCCAGTGCAGCGGGAGCGGGCACAGATACGCAGTATTTT
CDR3 protein: CASAAGAGTDTQYF

V gene: TRBV29-1
D gene: TRBD2
clone size: .
J gene: TRBJ2-1
CDR3 DNA: TGCAGCGCCTTGACTAGCTGGAGTGAGCAGTTCTTC
CDR3 protein: CSALTSWSEQFF

V gene: TRBV6-5
D gene: .
clone size: .
J gene: TRBJ2-5
CDR3 DNA: TGTGCCAGCAGTTATGACCCAGAGGAAGAGACCCAGTACTTC
CDR3 protein: CASSYDPEEETQYF

V gene: TRBV5-4
D gene: .
clone size: .
J gene: TRBJ1-2
CDR3 DNA: TGTGCCAGCAGAGCCAGGGGTGGCTACACCTTC
CDR3 protein: CASRARGGYTF

V gene: TRBV6-5
D gene: TRBD1
clone size: .
J gene: TRBJ1-3
CDR3 DNA: TGTGCCAGCAGTCCGAGACAGGGAGGAGGAAACACCATATATTTT
CDR3 protein: CASSPRQGGGNTIYF

V gene: TRBV14
D gene: TRBD2
clone size: .
J gene: TRBJ2-5
CDR3 DNA: TGTGCCAGCAGCCAAGATCAAGGCGGGAGGACCCCCCAAGAGACCCAGTACTTC
CDR3 protein: CASSQDQGGRTPQETQYF

V gene: TRBV6-1
D gene: .
clone size: .
J gene: TRBJ2-7
CDR3 DNA: TGTGCCAGCAGTGTTACGGTTACCTACGAGCAGTACTTC
CDR3 protein: CASSVTVTYEQYF

V gene: TRBV7-2
D gene: .
clone size: .
J gene: TRBJ2-3
CDR3 DNA: TGTGCCCGTGGACCGGGAACCAACACAGATACGCAGTATTTT
CDR3 protein: CARGPGTNTDTQYF

V gene: TRBV28
D gene: .
clone size: .
J gene: TRBJ1-5
CDR3 DNA: TGTGCCAGCAGCCCCGCTGGAGGGAGAGGTCAGCCCCAGCATTTT
CDR3 protein: CASSPAGGRGQPQHF

V gene: TRBV19
D gene: TRBD2
clone size: .
J gene: TRBJ2-1
CDR3 DNA: TGTGCCAGTAGTTCCGGGACTAGCGGCTACAATGAGCAGTTCTTC
CDR3 protein: CASSSGTSGYNEQFF

V gene: TRBV7-9
D gene: .
clone size: .
J gene: TRBJ1-1
CDR3 DNA: TGTGCCAGCAGCTTCGAAAGATACTCTTTGAACACTGAAGCTTTCTTT
CDR3 protein: CASSFERYSLNTEAFF

V gene: TRBV6-5
D gene: .
clone size: .
J gene: TRBJ1-1
CDR3 DNA: TGTGCCAGCAGTTCACAGGGACTCCGGGGAGGGACTGAAGCTTTCTTT
CDR3 protein: CASSSQGLRGGTEAFF

V gene: TRBV30
D gene: .
clone size: .
J gene: TRBJ1-2
CDR3 DNA: TGTGCCTGGAGTGCAGGGATTGGCTACACCTTC
CDR3 protein: CAWSAGIGYTF

V gene: TRBV4-1
D gene: .
clone size: .
J gene: TRBJ1-1
CDR3 DNA: TGCGCCAGCAGCCCCCTAGGCACGGGGTGGAACACTGAAGCTTTCTTT
CDR3 protein: CASSPLGTGWNTEAFF

V gene: TRBV19
D gene: .
clone size: .
J gene: TRBJ1-2
CDR3 DNA: TGTGCCAGTAGTATAGATCGATCCGGGACACTCGGCTACACCTTC
CDR3 protein: CASSIDRSGTLGYTF

V gene: TRBV9
D gene: .
clone size: .
J gene: TRBJ2-5
CDR3 DNA: TGTGCCAGCAGCGAGAGCGGAGCCCAAGAGACCCAGTACTTC
CDR3 protein: CASSESGAQETQYF

V gene: TRBV29-1
D gene: TRBD2
clone size: once
J gene: TRBJ2-2
CDR3 DNA: TGCAGCGTGGCGGGGACTAGCGGGAGATCGAACACCGGGGAGCTGTTTTTT
CDR3 protein: CSVAGTSGRSNTGELFF

V gene: TRBV10-3
D gene: .
clone size: .
J gene: TRBJ1-5
CDR3 DNA: TGTGCCATCAGTGAGTCATGGAGGTATAGCAATCAGCCCCAGCATTTT
CDR3 protein: CAISESWRYSNQPQHF

V gene: TRBV19
D gene: .
clone size: .
J gene: TRBJ2-7
CDR3 DNA: TGTGCCAGTAGTATCAGGAGGGAGATCTCCGAGCAGTACTTC
CDR3 protein: CASSIRREISEQYF

V gene: TRBV19
D gene: .
clone size: .
J gene: TRBJ1-4
CDR3 DNA: TGTGCCAGTAGTACCTTTCAGGGGTTTAATGAAAAACTGTTTTTT
CDR3 protein: CASSTFQGFNEKLFF

V gene: TRBV9
D gene: TRBD2
clone size: .
J gene: TRBJ2-7
CDR3 DNA: TGTGCCAGCAGCCAGAGCCCGGCAGCGGGAGTCTACGAGCAGTACTTC
CDR3 protein: CASSQSPAAGVYEQYF

V gene: TRBV6-5
D gene: .
clone size: .
J gene: TRBJ2-7
CDR3 DNA: TGTGCCAGCAGTTCTGGGGGCCTCCCCTACGAGCAGTACTTC
CDR3 protein: CASSSGGLPYEQYF

V gene: TRBV9
D gene: .
clone size: once
J gene: TRBJ1-4
CDR3 DNA: TGTGCCAGCAGCGTCGTCGGGGGCCGGGAGGGGAAACTGTTTTTT
CDR3 protein: CASSVVGGREGKLFF

V gene: TRBV5-4
D gene: .
clone size: .
J gene: TRBJ2-7
CDR3 DNA: TGTGCCAGCAGCTTTAGTAGCTACGAGCAGTACTTC
CDR3 protein: CASSFSSYEQYF

V gene: TRBV19
D gene: TRBD2
clone size: .
J gene: TRBJ2-5
CDR3 DNA: TGTGCCAGTAGTTACGGTAGCGGGAGTGTAGCAGAGACCCAGTACTTC
CDR3 protein: CASSYGSGSVAETQYF

V gene: TRBV10-3
D gene: .
clone size: .
J gene: TRBJ2-5
CDR3 DNA: TGTGCCATCGCAAAAGGGGACCAAGAGACCCAGTACTTC
CDR3 protein: CAIAKGDQETQYF

V gene: TRBV13
D gene: TRBD1
clone size: .
J gene: TRBJ2-5
CDR3 DNA: TGTGCCAGCAGCTCGGAGACAGGGCCTCAAGAGACCCAGTACTTC
CDR3 protein: CASSSETGPQETQYF

V gene: TRBV19
D gene: TRBD2
clone size: .
J gene: TRBJ2-7
CDR3 DNA: TGTGCCAGTAGCCTAGCGGGAGTCAACGAGCAGTACTTC
CDR3 protein: CASSLAGVNEQYF